The 28 T cell receptor beta chains reported below all come from one sample, sequenced in a study of blood T cell repertoires in COVID-19. Produced via immunoSEQ multiplex PCR; TCRdb's table is partial and in-frame only. The sample consists of 250,000 to 300,000 clones, approximately 86% of them appearing once. Sequenced sample: peripheral blood. The receptors come from a woman aged 70-85 years with COVID-19, enrolled during active disease.

This clone showed up just a few times. This chain joins TRBV5-4 and TRBJ2-5; D is perhaps TRBD2 (7 bases). The CDR3 length is 14 residues. V was clipped by 3 bases and J by 5 bases, with 14 bases between them. The germline gives CDR1 SGHNT, CDR2 YYREEE (reference sequence). CDR3 in amino acids: CASSSAGGAETQYF. The DNA of the CDR3 is TGTGCCAGCAGCTCCGCTGGGGGGGCGGAGACCCAGTACTTC.

The chain combines TRBV12-3 or TRBV12-4 with TRBJ2-1; 7 bases line up with TRBD1. V trimming: 8 bases; J trimming: 5 bases; junction bases outside the gene matches: 6. The CDR3 is made up of 13 amino acids. CDR3 DNA sequence: TGTGCCAGCGGTGGACAGGTGAACAATGAGCAGTTCTTC. This sequence encodes CASGGQVNNEQFF.

The chain has TRBV3-1 (or the pseudogene TRBV3-2) and TRBJ1-5; the match to TRBD1 covers 11 bases. V lost 4 bases to trimming and J lost 7 bases; unmatched junction nucleotides: 3. The germline V gene has CDR1 LGHDT and CDR2 YNNKEL (reference sequence). The CDR3 extends over 14 amino acids. Here the CDR3 reads CASSPGTGGQPQHF. CDR3 in DNA: TGTGCCAGCAGCCCCGGGACAGGGGGACAGCCCCAGCATTTT.

The gene calls are TRBV11-2 and TRBJ1-4; 10 positions agree with TRBD1. The CDR3 is 15 residues long. After removal of 5 bases from V and 8 bases from J, the junction contained 8 bases not matched to a gene. Germline V gene sequence: CDR1 SGHAT, CDR2 FQNNGV. The CDR3 here is CASSTPTGGSEKLFF. The CDR3, as DNA: TGTGCCAGCAGCACGCCGACAGGGGGCTCGGAAAAACTGTTTTTT.

V is TRBV5-1 and J is TRBJ2-2; 7 bases line up with TRBD2. This CDR3 region has 15 residues. Germline CDR1 and CDR2: SGHRS and YFSETQ. The J segment lost 0 bases and the V segment lost 3 bases, leaving 2 bases of the junction unmatched. CDR3 protein: CASSSGGTNTGELFF. CDR3 nucleotides: TGCGCCAGCAGCTCCGGGGGGACGAACACCGGGGAGCTGTTTTTT.

V is TRBV18 and J is TRBJ2-7, with a possible D match to TRBD2 (6 bases). Germline CDR1 is KGHSH and CDR2 is LQKENI. The germline V and J ends were trimmed by 6 bases and 0 bases, with 12 bases remaining between them. The length of the CDR3 is 14 residues. The CDR3 nucleotides are TGTGCCAGCTCTGGGGACGGGGGCTCCTACGAGCAGTACTTC. This sequence encodes CASSGDGGSYEQYF.

V gene TRBV5-6 combines with J gene TRBJ1-3; a possible D gene is TRBD1 (6 bases). V was shortened by 2 bases and J by 0 bases, with 9 bases between the two germline ends. The CDR3 loop spans 15 amino acids. Germline V gives CDR1 SGHDT, CDR2 YYEEEE. CDR3 loop: CASSLTGTSGNTIYF. CDR3 bases: TGTGCCAGCAGCTTAACAGGGACCTCTGGAAACACCATATATTTT. The full variable domain, with the rest looked up from reference TRBV5-6 and TRBJ1-3, is DAGVTQSPTHLIKTRGQQVTLRCSPKSGHDTVSWYQQALGQGPQFIFQYYEEEERQRGNFPDRFSGHQFPNYSSELNVNALLLGDSALYLCASSLTGTSGNTIYFGEGSWLTVV.

The J gene is TRBJ2-7, the V gene TRBV20-1; TRBD1 is a possible D gene (5 bases). V lost 7 bases and J lost 1, with 8 bases in between. The V gene's germline CDR1 is DFQATT and CDR2 SNEGSKA (reference sequence). This CDR3 region has 11 residues. CDR3 residues: CSVDSSYEQYF. The CDR3 region has the DNA TGCAGTGTCGACAGTTCCTACGAGCAGTACTTC.

The V and J genes are TRBV5-1 and TRBJ2-7, with TRBD1 matching over 8 bases. Per the germline V gene, CDR1 is SGHRS and CDR2 is YFSETQ. Unmatched junction bases numbered 6, after V lost 5 bases and J lost 2 bases. CDR3 length: 14 amino acids. The CDR3 DNA follows: TGCGCCAGCAGACCTACGACAGGGGCCTACGAGCAGTACTTC. Amino acids: CASRPTTGAYEQYF.

This clone was seen a handful of times. This chain connects TRBV7-2 to TRBJ1-2, with 7 bases fitting TRBD1. V dropped 5 bases and J dropped 3; count of bases not matched to a gene: 6. CDR3 length equals 14 residues. Germline V gene sequence: CDR1 SGHTA, CDR2 FQGNSA. The CDR3 DNA reads as TGTGCCAGCAGCCTGACAGGGACTGACTATGGCTACACCTTC. This codes for CASSLTGTDYGYTF.

The rearrangement uses TRBV11-2 and TRBJ2-7, with TRBD2 matching over 7 bases. V gave up 8 bases and J gave up 5 bases; unmatched junction bases: 9. CDR1 and CDR2 from the germline V gene are SGHAT and FQNNGV. The CDR3 has 13 amino acids. In DNA form, the CDR3 reads TGTGCCAGCCGTTTTCAGGGAGGGAACGAGCAGTACTTC. The encoded protein is CASRFQGGNEQYF.

J is TRBJ1-1 and V is TRBV19; TRBD1 matches 9 bases. V lost 4 bases to trimming and J lost 6 bases; unmatched junction nucleotides: 9. This CDR3 has 15 amino acids. CDR1 is LNHDA and CDR2 is SQIVND in the germline V gene (reference sequence). The CDR3 is CASSTPDRGRAEAFF. The CDR3 nucleotides are TGTGCCAGTAGTACACCCGACAGGGGGAGGGCTGAAGCTTTCTTT.

This chain links TRBV18 with TRBJ2-1; a weak D match, TRBD2 (6 bases). CDR1 is KGHSH and CDR2 is LQKENI in the germline V gene. The CDR3 sequence is 15 residues long. The ends were cut back, 3 bases at V and 10 bases at J, with 19 bases in the middle. CDR3 bases: TGTGCCAGCTCACCGTGGAGGGGAGAGGTGGGCGAGCAGTTCTTC. It codes for CASSPWRGEVGEQFF.

The chain employs TRBV28 and TRBJ2-7; 10 nucleotides agree with TRBD1. With 5 bases clipped from V and 2 bases from J, the junction kept 6 bases outside the gene matches. The CDR3 runs to 15 residues. Germline CDR1 MDHEN, CDR2 SYDVKM. Here the CDR3 DNA reads TGTGCCAGCAGTCCAGGACAGGGGGGGACCTACGAGCAGTACTTC. This translates into CASSPGQGGTYEQYF.

This chain joins TRBV6-7 and TRBJ1-3, with D possibly TRBD1 on 5 matching bases. Being an ORF, TRBV6-7 has a function that is uncertain. Trimming left V 9 bases short and J 2 bases short, with 8 bases between. The CDR3 spans 12 residues. The CDR3 region has the DNA TGTGCCAGAGACAGTACTGGAAACACCATATATTTT. This translates into CARDSTGNTIYF.

Here the CDR3 reads CATSSRGNTEAFF. The CDR3 DNA follows: TGTGCCACCAGCAGCCGGGGGAACACTGAAGCTTTCTTT. This chain uses TRBV15 with TRBJ1-1; unclear D gene. Germline V gives CDR1 LNHNV, CDR2 YYDKDF (reference sequence). The V end was cut by 3 bases, the J end by 1 base, with 6 bases between. The length of the CDR3 is 13 residues.

This rearrangement joins TRBV2 to TRBJ1-6; 7 positions agree with TRBD1. Germline CDR1 reads SNHLY; CDR2 reads FYNNEI. V shed 6 bases and J 11 bases; nucleotides not matched to a gene: 10. CDR3 length: 14 amino acids. CDR3 nucleotide sequence: TGTGCCAGCAGCCCGACAGGGTCGAAAACACCCCTCCACTTT. Protein: CASSPTGSKTPLHF.

Note on this clone: A much larger clonotype is one base distant, so this may be a read error. The chain recombines TRBV19 with TRBJ1-1; D gene uncertain. Trimming took off 3 bases at V and 1 base at J, with 6 bases between the two ends. The CDR3 is 13 residues long. CDR1 is LNHDA, CDR2 SQIVND, per germline (reference sequence). CDR3 DNA: TGTGCCAGTAGTATCGACACGAACACTGAAGCTTTCTTT. Translation gives CASSIDTNTEAFF.

V is TRBV2 and J is TRBJ2-7; 8 bases align to TRBD1. The CDR3 loop spans 15 amino acids. J lost 0 bases, V lost 6 bases, and 7 bases had no gene match. Germline CDR1 and CDR2: SNHLY and FYNNEI. CDR3 coding DNA: TGTGCCAGCAGGGACAGGGAAGGGATCTCCTACGAGCAGTACTTC. Amino acids: CASRDREGISYEQYF. The full variable domain, rest sourced from reference TRBV2 and TRBJ2-7, is EPEVTQTPSHQVTQMGQEVILRCVPISNHLYFYWYRQILGQKVEFLVSFYNNEISEKSEIFDDQFSVERPDGSNFTLKIRSTKLEDSAMYFCASRDREGISYEQYFGPGTRLTVT.

The CDR3 coding sequence is TGTGCCAGCAGTCGGAGGGGAGGAGTGAGCTCCGGTGAAGCTTTCTTT. It encodes CASSRRGGVSSGEAFF. This chain joins TRBV7-9 and TRBJ1-1; TRBD1 is a possible D gene (5 bases). The ends were cut back, 6 bases at V and 7 bases at J, with 24 bases in the middle. Germline CDR1 and CDR2: SEHNR and FQNEAQ (reference sequence). The CDR3 is made up of 16 amino acids. The full variable domain, rest sourced from reference TRBV7-9 and TRBJ1-1, is DTGVSQNPRHKITKRGQNVTFRCDPISEHNRLYWYRQTLGQGPEFLTYFQNEAQLEKSRLLSDRFSAERPKGSFSTLEIQRTEQGDSAMYLCASSRRGGVSSGEAFFGQGTRLTVV.

J is TRBJ1-4 and V is TRBV4-1; possible D gene TRBD1, 6 bases. This CDR3 contains 15 residues. The germline CDR1 and CDR2 sequences are MGHRA and YSYEKL. V shed 0 bases and J shed 8 bases, with 13 bases lying between them. The CDR3 DNA reads as TGCGCCAGCAGCCAAGATGTTACAGGGAAGGAAAAACTGTTTTTT. Translating it yields CASSQDVTGKEKLFF.

This chain joins TRBV9 and TRBJ2-7; 12 nucleotides agree with TRBD2. Germline lookup yields CDR1 SGDLS and CDR2 YYNGEE. The CDR3 is 16 amino acids. V gave up 3 bases and J gave up 7 bases; unmatched junction bases: 11. The CDR3 protein is CASSAYSSGGAGEQYF. DNA for the CDR3: TGTGCCAGCAGCGCCTACTCTAGCGGGGGGGCTGGAGAGCAGTACTTC.

This clone was counted between two and nine times. V is TRBV28 and J is TRBJ2-1; 8 bases agree with TRBD2. CDR1 MDHEN and CDR2 SYDVKM come from the germline V gene. The CDR3 has 15 amino acids. V was clipped by 6 bases and J by 9 bases; unmatched bases: 13. Here the CDR3 DNA reads TGTGCCAGCAGCCGCCGGGGGGGGCCGCTTGGTGAGCAGTTCTTC. Residues: CASSRRGGPLGEQFF.

This sequence joins TRBV2 and TRBJ1-4; 9 bases are a match to TRBD1. The CDR3 totals 16 residues. CDR1 is SNHLY, CDR2 FYNNEI, per germline. The V gene end was trimmed by 0 bases and the J gene end by 10 bases; junction bases not matched to a gene: 9. CDR3 DNA sequence: TGTGCCAGCAGTGAAGCCTCGGGACAGGGATCTGGAAAACTGTTTTTT. This sequence encodes CASSEASGQGSGKLFF. Variable domain in full (rest from reference TRBV2 and TRBJ1-4): EPEVTQTPSHQVTQMGQEVILRCVPISNHLYFYWYRQILGQKVEFLVSFYNNEISEKSEIFDDQFSVERPDGSNFTLKIRSTKLEDSAMYFCASSEASGQGSGKLFFGSGTQLSVL.

This chain connects TRBV5-1 to TRBJ2-1; 9 nucleotides agree with TRBD1. V was clipped by 4 bases and J by 9 bases; unmatched bases: 8. The length of the CDR3 is 14 residues. Germline V gene lookup returns CDR1 SGHRS and CDR2 YFSETQ. The CDR3 nucleotides read TGCGCCAGCAGCGTCAGGACAGGGGAGGGTGAGCAGTTCTTC. This translates into CASSVRTGEGEQFF. The full variable domain, rest sourced from reference TRBV5-1 and TRBJ2-1, is KAGVTQTPRYLIKTRGQQVTLSCSPISGHRSVSWYQQTPGQGLQFLFEYFSETQRNKGNFPGRFSGRQFSNSRSEMNVSTLELGDSALYLCASSVRTGEGEQFFGPGTRLTVL.

This clone is a singleton in its sample. The V call is TRBV30, the J call TRBJ2-7; 7 bases line up with TRBD1. Germline V gene sequence: CDR1 GTSNPN, CDR2 SVGIG (reference sequence). The CDR3 covers 14 residues. V was clipped by 4 bases and J by 3 bases; unmatched bases: 9. The CDR3 DNA follows: TGTGCCTGGACACTCGGGGCAGGGGGCTACGAGCAGTACTTC. Amino acid sequence: CAWTLGAGGYEQYF.

This chain joins TRBV11-2 and TRBJ2-7; TRBD2 matches at 9 bases. Germline-derived CDR1 and CDR2 are SGHAT and FQNNGV. This CDR3 has 15 residues. V lost 0 bases, J lost 5 bases, and 5 bases stayed unmatched. The CDR3 DNA reads TGTGCCAGCAGCTTAGAAGCGGGGGGCCCCCACGAGCAGTACTTC. It translates to CASSLEAGGPHEQYF.

The chain combines TRBV14 with TRBJ1-6; TRBD1 is a possible D gene (5 bases). Looked up from germline, CDR1 is SGHDN and CDR2 is FVKESK. The V and J ends lost 6 bases and 7 bases respectively, with 13 bases between them. The CDR3 contains 14 residues. CDR3 coding DNA: TGTGCCAGCAGGCGGGGACGGGAGAATTCACCCCTCCACTTT. The encoded protein is CASRRGRENSPLHF.